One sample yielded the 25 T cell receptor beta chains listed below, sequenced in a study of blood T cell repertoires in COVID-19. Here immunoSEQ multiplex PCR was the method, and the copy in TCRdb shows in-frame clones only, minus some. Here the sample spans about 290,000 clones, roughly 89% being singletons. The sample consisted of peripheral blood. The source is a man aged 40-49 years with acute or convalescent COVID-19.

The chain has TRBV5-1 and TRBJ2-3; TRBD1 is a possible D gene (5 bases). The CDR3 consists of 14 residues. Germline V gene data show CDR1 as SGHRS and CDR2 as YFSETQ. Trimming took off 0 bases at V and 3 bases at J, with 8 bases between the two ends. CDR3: CASSLGAGTDTQYF. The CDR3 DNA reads TGCGCCAGCAGCTTGGGGGCAGGGACAGATACGCAGTATTTT.

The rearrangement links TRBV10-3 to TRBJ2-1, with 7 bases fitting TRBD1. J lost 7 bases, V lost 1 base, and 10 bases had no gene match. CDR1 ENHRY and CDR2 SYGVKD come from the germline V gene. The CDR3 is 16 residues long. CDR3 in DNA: TGTGCCATCAGTGAGTTAGCAGGGGGTGACGGGAATGAGCAGTTCTTC. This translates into CAISELAGGDGNEQFF.

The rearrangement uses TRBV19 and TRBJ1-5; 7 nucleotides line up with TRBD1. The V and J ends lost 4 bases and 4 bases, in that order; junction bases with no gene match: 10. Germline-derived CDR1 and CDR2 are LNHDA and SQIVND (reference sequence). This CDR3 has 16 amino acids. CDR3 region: CASSTKPGQKNQPQHF. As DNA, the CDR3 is TGTGCCAGTAGTACAAAACCGGGACAGAAAAATCAGCCCCAGCATTTT.

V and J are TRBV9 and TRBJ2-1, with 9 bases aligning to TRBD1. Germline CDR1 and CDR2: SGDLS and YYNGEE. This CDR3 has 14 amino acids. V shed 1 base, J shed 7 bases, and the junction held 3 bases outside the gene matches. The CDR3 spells CASSVTGQGNEQFF. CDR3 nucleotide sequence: TGTGCCAGCAGCGTAACTGGACAGGGGAATGAGCAGTTCTTC.

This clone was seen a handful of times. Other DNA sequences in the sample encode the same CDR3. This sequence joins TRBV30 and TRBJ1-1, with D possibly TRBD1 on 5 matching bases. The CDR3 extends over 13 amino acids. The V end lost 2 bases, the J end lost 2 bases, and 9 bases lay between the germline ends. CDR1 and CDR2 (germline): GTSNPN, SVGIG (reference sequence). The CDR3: CAWSRQGNTEAFF. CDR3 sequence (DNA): TGTGCCTGGAGTAGGCAGGGTAACACTGAAGCTTTCTTT.

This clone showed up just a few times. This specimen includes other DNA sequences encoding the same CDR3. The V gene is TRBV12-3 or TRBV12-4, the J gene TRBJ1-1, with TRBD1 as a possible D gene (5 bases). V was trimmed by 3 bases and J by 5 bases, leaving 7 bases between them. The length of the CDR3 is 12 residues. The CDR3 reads CASSFAGTEAFF. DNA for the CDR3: TGTGCCAGCAGTTTTGCAGGGACTGAAGCTTTCTTT.

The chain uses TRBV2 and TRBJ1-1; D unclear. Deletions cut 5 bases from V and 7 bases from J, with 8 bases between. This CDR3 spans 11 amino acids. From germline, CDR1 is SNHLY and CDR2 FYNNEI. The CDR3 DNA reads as TGTGCCAGCAGTCTGACAATTGAAGCTTTCTTT. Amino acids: CASSLTIEAFF.

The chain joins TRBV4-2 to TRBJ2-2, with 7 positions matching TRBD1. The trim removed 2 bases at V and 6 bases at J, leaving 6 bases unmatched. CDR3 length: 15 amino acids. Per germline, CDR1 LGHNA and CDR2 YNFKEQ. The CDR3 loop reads CASSQPDGTAGELFF. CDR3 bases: TGTGCCAGCAGCCAACCGGACGGGACAGCCGGGGAGCTGTTTTTT.

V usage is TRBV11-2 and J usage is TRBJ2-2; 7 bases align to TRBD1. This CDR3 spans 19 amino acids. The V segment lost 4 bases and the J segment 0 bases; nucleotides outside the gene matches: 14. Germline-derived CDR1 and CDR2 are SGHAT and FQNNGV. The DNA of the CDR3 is TGTGCCAGCAGCTCGATCCGGGACAGAGCAAAATCGAACACCGGGGAGCTGTTTTTT. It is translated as CASSSIRDRAKSNTGELFF.

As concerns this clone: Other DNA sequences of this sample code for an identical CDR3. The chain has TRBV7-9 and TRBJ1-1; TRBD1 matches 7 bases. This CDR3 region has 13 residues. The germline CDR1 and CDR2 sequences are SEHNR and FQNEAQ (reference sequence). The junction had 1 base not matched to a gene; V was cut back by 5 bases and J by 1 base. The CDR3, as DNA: TGTGCCAGCAGCCGACAGGGGAACACTGAAGCTTTCTTT. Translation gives CASSRQGNTEAFF.

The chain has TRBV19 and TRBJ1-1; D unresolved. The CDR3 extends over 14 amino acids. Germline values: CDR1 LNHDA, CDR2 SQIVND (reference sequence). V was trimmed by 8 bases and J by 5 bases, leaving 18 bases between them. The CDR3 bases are TGTGCCAGTTCCCCCTCCCGAAGAGGGACTGAAGCTTTCTTT. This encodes CASSPSRRGTEAFF.

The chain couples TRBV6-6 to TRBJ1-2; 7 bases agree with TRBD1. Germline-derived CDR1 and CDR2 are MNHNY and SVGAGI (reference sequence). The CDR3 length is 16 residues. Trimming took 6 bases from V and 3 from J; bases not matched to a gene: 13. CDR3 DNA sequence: TGTGCCAGCAGCCCGGTCGGGAACAGGGGAGACTATGGCTACACCTTC. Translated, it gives CASSPVGNRGDYGYTF.

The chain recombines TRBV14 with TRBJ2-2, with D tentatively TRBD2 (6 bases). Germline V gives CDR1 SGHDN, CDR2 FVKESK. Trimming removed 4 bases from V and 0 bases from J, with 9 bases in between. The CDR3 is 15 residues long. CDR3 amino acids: CASSRIAANTGELFF. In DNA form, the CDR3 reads TGTGCCAGCAGCCGGATAGCGGCGAACACCGGGGAGCTGTTTTTT.

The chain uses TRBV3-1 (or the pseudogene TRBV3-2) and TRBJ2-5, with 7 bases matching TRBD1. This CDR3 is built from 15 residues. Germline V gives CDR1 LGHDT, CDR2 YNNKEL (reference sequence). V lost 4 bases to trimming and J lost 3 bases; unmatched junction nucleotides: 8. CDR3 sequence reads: CASSLPGQWEETQYF. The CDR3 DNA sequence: TGTGCCAGCAGCCTACCGGGACAGTGGGAAGAGACCCAGTACTTC.

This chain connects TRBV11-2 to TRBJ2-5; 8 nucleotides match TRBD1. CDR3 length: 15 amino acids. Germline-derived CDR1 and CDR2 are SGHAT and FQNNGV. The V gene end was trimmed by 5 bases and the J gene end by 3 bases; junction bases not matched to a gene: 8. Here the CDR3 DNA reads TGTGCCAGCAGCCGAACGGGACAGGATGAAGAGACCCAGTACTTC. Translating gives CASSRTGQDEETQYF.

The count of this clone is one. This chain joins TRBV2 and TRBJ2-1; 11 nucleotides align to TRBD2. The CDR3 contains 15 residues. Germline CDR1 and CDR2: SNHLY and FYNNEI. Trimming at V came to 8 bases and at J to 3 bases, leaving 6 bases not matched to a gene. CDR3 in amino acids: CASLPGTSGYNEQFF. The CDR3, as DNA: TGTGCCAGCCTCCCTGGGACTAGCGGCTACAATGAGCAGTTCTTC. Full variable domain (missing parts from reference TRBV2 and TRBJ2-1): EPEVTQTPSHQVTQMGQEVILRCVPISNHLYFYWYRQILGQKVEFLVSFYNNEISEKSEIFDDQFSVERPDGSNFTLKIRSTKLEDSAMYFCASLPGTSGYNEQFFGPGTRLTVL.

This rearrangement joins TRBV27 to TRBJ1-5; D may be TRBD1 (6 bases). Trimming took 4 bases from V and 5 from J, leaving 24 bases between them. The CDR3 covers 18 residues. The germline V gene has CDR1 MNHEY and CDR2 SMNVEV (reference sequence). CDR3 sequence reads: CASSSLTSTGRPYQPQHF. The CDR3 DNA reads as TGTGCCAGCAGTTCCCTAACTTCGACAGGCCGGCCCTATCAGCCCCAGCATTTT.

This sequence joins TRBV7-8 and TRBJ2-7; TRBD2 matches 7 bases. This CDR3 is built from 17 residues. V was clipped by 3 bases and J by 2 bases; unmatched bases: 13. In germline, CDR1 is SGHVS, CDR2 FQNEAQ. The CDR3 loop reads CASSLGPGLADTYEQYF. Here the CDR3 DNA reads TGTGCCAGCAGCTTGGGGCCCGGTCTAGCGGACACCTACGAGCAGTACTTC.

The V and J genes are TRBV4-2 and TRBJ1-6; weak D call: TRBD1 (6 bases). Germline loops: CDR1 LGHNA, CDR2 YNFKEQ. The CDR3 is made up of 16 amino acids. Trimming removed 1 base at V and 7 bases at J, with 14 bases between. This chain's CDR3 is CASSQGGTPFNSPLHF. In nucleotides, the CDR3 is TGTGCCAGCAGCCAAGGGGGGACACCTTTCAATTCACCCCTCCACTTT.

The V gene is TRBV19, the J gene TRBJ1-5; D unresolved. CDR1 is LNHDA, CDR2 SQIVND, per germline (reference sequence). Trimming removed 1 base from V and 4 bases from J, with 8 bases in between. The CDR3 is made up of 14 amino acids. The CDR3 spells CASSIGQANQPQHF. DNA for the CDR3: TGTGCCAGTAGTATAGGGCAGGCGAATCAGCCCCAGCATTTT.

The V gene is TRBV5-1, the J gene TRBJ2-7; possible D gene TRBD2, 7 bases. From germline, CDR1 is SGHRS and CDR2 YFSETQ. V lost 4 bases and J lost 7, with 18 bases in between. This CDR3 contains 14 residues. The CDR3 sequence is CASSVLGGQREQYF. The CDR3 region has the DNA TGCGCCAGCAGCGTCCTCGGGGGGCAACGGGAGCAGTACTTC. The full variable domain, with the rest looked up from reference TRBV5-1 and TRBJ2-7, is KAGVTQTPRYLIKTRGQQVTLSCSPISGHRSVSWYQQTPGQGLQFLFEYFSETQRNKGNFPGRFSGRQFSNSRSEMNVSTLELGDSALYLCASSVLGGQREQYFGPGTRLTVT.

CDR3 amino acids: CASSVGAGGPTQYF. CDR3 DNA: TGTGCCAGCAGCGTAGGAGCGGGGGGCCCTACGCAGTATTTT. The chain carries TRBV9 and TRBJ2-3; 9 bases are a match to TRBD2. V lost 0 bases to trimming and J lost 8 bases; unmatched junction nucleotides: 4. Germline CDR1 is SGDLS and CDR2 is YYNGEE. The CDR3 sequence is 14 residues long.

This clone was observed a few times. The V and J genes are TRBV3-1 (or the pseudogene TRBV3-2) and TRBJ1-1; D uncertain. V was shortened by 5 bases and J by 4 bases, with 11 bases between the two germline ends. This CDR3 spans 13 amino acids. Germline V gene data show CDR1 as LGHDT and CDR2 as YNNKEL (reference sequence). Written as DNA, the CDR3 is TGTGCCAGCAGCTCTCAACGAGGCACTGAAGCTTTCTTT. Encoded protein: CASSSQRGTEAFF.

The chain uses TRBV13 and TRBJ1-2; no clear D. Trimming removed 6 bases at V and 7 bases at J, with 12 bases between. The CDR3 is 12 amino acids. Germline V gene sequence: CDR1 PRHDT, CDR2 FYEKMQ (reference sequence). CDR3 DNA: TGTGCCAGCAGTTCCCGGGAGATTGGCTACACCTTC. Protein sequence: CASSSREIGYTF.

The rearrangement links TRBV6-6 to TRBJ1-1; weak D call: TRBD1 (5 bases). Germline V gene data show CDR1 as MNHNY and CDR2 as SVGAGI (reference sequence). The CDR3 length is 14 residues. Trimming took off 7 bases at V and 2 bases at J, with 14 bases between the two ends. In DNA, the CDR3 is TGTGCCAGCACTTCGGGGGGGTTCAACACTGAAGCTTTCTTT. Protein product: CASTSGGFNTEAFF.